The 8 T cell receptor beta chains below were found in one sample sequenced in a study of cytomegalovirus exposure and HLA in healthy donors (dated by TCRdb to about 2017). The library came from the immunoSEQ multiplex PCR assay. A mixture of 60 forward primers for TCR Vbeta segments and 13 reverse primers for TCR Jbeta segments was used in the multiplex PCR. Sourced from immuneACCESS, this table was stored by TCRdb with only in-frame sequences that have V and J called. A share of the clones is absent; for the studies checked, an unresolved V gene accounts for under half, and the remainder has no known explanation. The table for this sample lists 140,000 or so clones; 75% to 90% of them were counted only once. The ten largest make up around 4.3% of the sample. The specimen was PBMCs. These receptors all stem from a man aged 35-49 years in good health and CMV-seronegative.

The chain couples TRBV27 to TRBJ2-7; the match to TRBD2 covers 10 bases. The CDR3 consists of 18 residues. V shed 6 bases and J 2 bases; nucleotides not matched to a gene: 16. Per germline, CDR1 MNHEY and CDR2 SMNVEV (reference sequence). The CDR3 sequence: CASRQKGVAGGLAYEQYF. CDR3 DNA sequence: TGTGCCAGCAGACAGAAGGGGGTAGCGGGGGGTCTAGCCTACGAGCAGTACTTC.

The chain carries TRBV7-6 and TRBJ2-5; 7 bases are a match to TRBD1. This CDR3 has 14 residues. Germline V lookup: CDR1 SGHVS, CDR2 FNYEAQ. Unmatched junction bases numbered 5, after V lost 3 bases and J lost 4 bases. The CDR3 DNA sequence: TGTGCCAGCAGCTTGCGAGGGGGCGGAGAGACCCAGTACTTC. Encoded protein: CASSLRGGGETQYF. Full variable domain (outside the CDR3, taken from reference TRBV7-6 and TRBJ2-5): GAGVSQSPRYKVTKRGQDVALRCDPISGHVSLYWYRQALGQGPEFLTYFNYEAQQDKSGLPNDRFSAERPEGSISTLTIQRTEQRDSAMYRCASSLRGGGETQYFGPGTRLLVL.

The rearrangement links TRBV15 to TRBJ2-7, with 7 bases identical to TRBD1. The CDR3 is made up of 16 amino acids. Germline CDR1 LNHNV, CDR2 YYDKDF (reference sequence). Trimming removed 3 bases from V and 6 bases from J; junction bases left unmatched: 14. The CDR3 DNA follows: TGTGCCACCAGCAGGGCCCCACCCGGGACAGTGGGCGAGCAGTACTTC. It codes for CATSRAPPGTVGEQYF.

The V call is TRBV11-2, the J call TRBJ1-4, with 12 positions matching TRBD1. The V segment lost 4 bases and the J segment 7 bases; nucleotides outside the gene matches: 4. Germline-derived CDR1 and CDR2 are SGHAT and FQNNGV. The CDR3 sequence is 15 residues long. The DNA for the CDR3 is TGTGCCAGCAGCTCGGGACAGGGGGCAGGTGAAAAACTGTTTTTT. Translation gives CASSSGQGAGEKLFF. Full variable domain (outside the CDR3, taken from reference TRBV11-2 and TRBJ1-4): EAGVAQSPRYKIIEKRQSVAFWCNPISGHATLYWYQQILGQGPKLLIQFQNNGVVDDSQLPKDRFSAERLKGVDSTLKIQPAKLEDSAVYLCASSSGQGAGEKLFFGSGTQLSVL.

The V gene is TRBV19, the J gene TRBJ1-5, with TRBD1 as a possible D gene (5 bases). CDR3 size: 15 residues. Germline lookup yields CDR1 LNHDA and CDR2 SQIVND (reference sequence). Trimming stripped 3 bases from V and 5 bases from J, with 14 bases between. The CDR3 spells CASSIGGSGYQPQHF. Here the CDR3 DNA reads TGTGCCAGTAGTATTGGGGGGTCAGGGTATCAGCCCCAGCATTTT.

This clone was observed a handful of times. The chain uses TRBV13 and TRBJ2-1, with TRBD1 as a possible D gene (6 bases). The CDR3 extends over 16 amino acids. V lost 1 base and J 1 base, leaving 11 bases between the germline ends. Germline-derived CDR1 and CDR2 are PRHDT and FYEKMQ (reference sequence). Written as DNA, the CDR3 is TGTGCCAGCAGCTTAGACGGGCAGGGGTCCTACAATGAGCAGTTCTTC. Protein sequence: CASSLDGQGSYNEQFF.

About this clone: A far bigger clonotype differs at one base, so this is likely a read error. The chain has TRBV19 and TRBJ1-2; D perhaps matches TRBD1 (6 bases). V lost 2 bases and J 6 bases, leaving 16 bases between the germline ends. The CDR3 runs to 15 residues. CDR1 and CDR2 (germline): LNHDA, SQIVND (reference sequence). The CDR3 DNA sequence: TGTGCCAGTAGTATACACAGGGCCTTTTTCGATGGCTACACCTTC. The encoded protein is CASSIHRAFFDGYTF.

The CDR3, as DNA: TGTGCCAGCAGTGACACCCCAGGTGCCGGGGGAACAGATACGCAGTATTTT. Its protein is CASSDTPGAGGTDTQYF. The chain recombines TRBV6-4 with TRBJ2-3; maybe TRBD2 (6 bases). CDR1 is MRHNA, CDR2 SNTAGT, per germline. Between the trimmed V and J ends, which lost 2 bases and 3 bases, there was a span of 18 bases. This CDR3 has 17 amino acids.